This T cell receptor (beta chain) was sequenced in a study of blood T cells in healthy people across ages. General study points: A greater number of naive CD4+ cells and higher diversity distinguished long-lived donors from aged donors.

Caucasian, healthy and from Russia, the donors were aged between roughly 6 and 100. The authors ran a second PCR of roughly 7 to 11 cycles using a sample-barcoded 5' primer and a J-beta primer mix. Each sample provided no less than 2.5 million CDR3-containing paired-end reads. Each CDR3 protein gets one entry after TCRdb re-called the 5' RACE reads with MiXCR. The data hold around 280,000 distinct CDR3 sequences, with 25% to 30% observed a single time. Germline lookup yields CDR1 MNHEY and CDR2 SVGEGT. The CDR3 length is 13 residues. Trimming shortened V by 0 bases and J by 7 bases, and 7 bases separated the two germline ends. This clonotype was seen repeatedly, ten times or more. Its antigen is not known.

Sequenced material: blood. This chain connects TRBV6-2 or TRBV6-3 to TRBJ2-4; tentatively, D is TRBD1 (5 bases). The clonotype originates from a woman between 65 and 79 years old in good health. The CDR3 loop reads CASSYSGDNIQYF. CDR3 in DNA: TGTGCCAGCAGTTACTCAGGGGATAACATTCAGTACTTC.